The clone carrying this TCR beta chain has more than one count but fewer than ten. Its antigen is unknown. Treatment meaning: roughly 10-day PBMC culture with coronavirus spike peptide pools or control peptides (ViraFEST assay). CD4+ T cells of the unexposed donor were collected before the COVID-19 pandemic (2011-2018). In the ViraFEST assay, peptide-pool expansion preceded TCR sequencing of expanded clonotypes. These data are taken from a study of vaccination and CD4 T cells after COVID-19. Across the whole study: Convalescent persons amounted to six males plus four females, two of whom were Hispanic. Each individual in the study obtained two doses of BNT162b2 or mRNA-1273 vaccine.

Whole-study findings and limits: With convalescent patients, a median 86.3% of reactive clones emerged solely after vaccination.

The study sequenced cultured CD4+ T cell DNA using the Oncomine TCR Beta short-read assay. Genomic DNA from cultured CD4+ T cells was extracted. MiXCR, run by TCRdb on the PCR reads, gives a single entry per CDR3 protein. The sample includes 7,500 to 10,000 distinct CDR3 sequences, about 32% of them seen just once. The source material was CD4+ T cells from blood, cultured in vitro. The sequence was collected from a human donor in good health.

The CDR3 DNA follows: TGCAGTGCTAGAGCCGGGGGGCCGGTGGAGACCCAGTACTTC. Its protein is CSARAGGPVETQYF. The rearrangement links TRBV20-1 to TRBJ2-5, with D perhaps TRBD2 (7 bases). The ends were cut back, 1 base at V and 5 bases at J, with 14 bases in the middle. The CDR3 contains 14 residues. Germline V gene data show CDR1 as DFQATT and CDR2 as SNEGSKA (reference sequence).